The rows below give T cell receptor beta chains drawn from one sample of a study of blood T cell repertoires in COVID-19. Measured with immunoSEQ multiplex PCR; TCRdb has only the in-frame clones, and not every one. Among 100,000 to 150,000 clones listed, 86% were seen once. The material sequenced was peripheral blood. The receptor set was obtained from a woman in her 70s with COVID-19, enrolled during active disease. The CDR3 runs from the conserved cysteine through the conserved F or W. A D gene is named only where the DNA matches it firmly. Some rows have no size entry. The others give once, few or many, or a class for an expanded clone.

d_call cdr3_length j_call v_call clone_size cdr3_nt cdr3_aa
TRBD2 15 TRBJ2-1 TRBV27 once TGTGCCAGCAGTTTACGCGGGGGGGCCGAGAATGAGCAGTTCTTC CASSLRGGAENEQFF
NA 14 TRBJ2-5 TRBV5-1 NA TGCGCCAGCAGCTTGGGTCAGATCCAAGAGACCCAGTACTTC CASSLGQIQETQYF
TRBD1 15 TRBJ1-5 TRBV30 NA TGTGCCTGGAGTAAGCCAGGGGGATTTAATCAGCCCCAGCATTTT CAWSKPGGFNQPQHF
TRBD2 16 TRBJ2-3 TRBV19 NA TGTGCCAGTAGTATGCGTGCGGGGGGGAGCACAGATACGCAGTATTTT CASSMRAGGSTDTQYF
NA 14 TRBJ1-1 TRBV4-1 NA TGCGCCAGCAGCCAAAATCAGATGAACACTGAAGCTTTCTTT CASSQNQMNTEAFF
TRBD2 16 TRBJ2-2 TRBV11-3 NA TGTGCCAGCAGCTTAGGAGGGACGGGGGGCACCGGGGAGCTGTTTTTT CASSLGGTGGTGELFF
NA 15 TRBJ1-6 TRBV7-3 NA TGTGCCAGCAGCCCACGCGGCGGAGCCAATTCACCCCTCCACTTT CASSPRGGANSPLHF
TRBD2 19 TRBJ2-1 TRBV6-1 few TGTGCCAGCAGTGGAAAGGGACTAGCGGGGGGGAACCGTCTCGATGAGCAGTTCTTC CASSGKGLAGGNRLDEQFF
NA 14 TRBJ2-1 TRBV6-6 many TGTGCCAGCGACCCCTCAACCGGGATCAATGAGCAGTTCTTC CASDPSTGINEQFF
NA 16 TRBJ1-1 TRBV4-2 NA TGTGCCAGCAGCCAAGATCTTTGGAGAGCGAACACTGAAGCTTTCTTT CASSQDLWRANTEAFF
TRBD1 15 TRBJ2-7 TRBV6-1 once TGTGCCAGCAGTGAGAGATGGGACAGACAAGGCGAGCAGTACTTC CASSERWDRQGEQYF
NA 16 TRBJ2-1 TRBV7-9 NA TGTGCCAGCAGCTTTTTGGGCAGGGACACTGTGGATGAGCAGTTCTTC CASSFLGRDTVDEQFF
TRBD1 14 TRBJ1-5 TRBV5-1 NA TGCGCCAGCAGCGAGACAGGGGGCAATCAGCCCCAGCATTTT CASSETGGNQPQHF
NA 12 TRBJ2-1 TRBV21-1 NA TGTGCCAGCAGCTCCTTGTTCCATGAGCAGTTCTTC CASSSLFHEQFF
TRBD1 17 TRBJ1-6 TRBV28 NA TGTGCCAGCAGATCCTCAGGGGGACCGGCGACTAATTCACCCCTCCACTTT CASRSSGGPATNSPLHF
NA 14 TRBJ1-6 TRBV5-1 NA TGCGCCAGCAGCTTGTTACAGGGTAATTCACCCCTCCACTTT CASSLLQGNSPLHF
TRBD1 15 TRBJ1-2 TRBV15 NA TGTGCCACCAGGCCGCTACAGGGGGCTGTTTATGGCTACACCTTC CATRPLQGAVYGYTF
NA 15 TRBJ2-5 TRBV7-6 few TGTGCCAGCAGCTCTAGATCCGGGGGACAAGAGACCCAGTACTTC CASSSRSGGQETQYF
NA 13 TRBJ1-2 TRBV5-8 once TGTGCCAGCAGCCCCGGGAGTCACGGGGGCTACACCTTC CASSPGSHGGYTF
NA 15 TRBJ2-1 TRBV28 NA TGTGCCAGCAGTTTCTTGCAGGGGAAGTACAATGAGCAGTTCTTC CASSFLQGKYNEQFF
TRBD2 15 TRBJ2-7 TRBV6-6 once TGTGCCAGCAGTTACCTCGGGGAGGGGCACCACGAGCAGTACTTC CASSYLGEGHHEQYF
NA 13 TRBJ1-6 TRBV3-1/TRBV3-2 NA TGTGCCAGCAGCCAAGAGGAGAGGTCACCCCTCCACTTT CASSQEERSPLHF
NA 14 TRBJ1-2 TRBV25-1 once TGTGCCAGCAGTGAAGAGCAGGGGCGGAATGGCTACACCTTC CASSEEQGRNGYTF
NA 17 TRBJ1-4 TRBV5-8 NA TGTGCCAGCAGCTTAGCTGCTGCCCTCACCTCTAATGAAAAACTGTTTTTT CASSLAAALTSNEKLFF
NA 14 TRBJ2-7 TRBV4-1 once TGCGCCAGCAGCCAAGCACAGGGGGGGTACGAGCAGTACTTC CASSQAQGGYEQYF
TRBD2 16 TRBJ2-2 TRBV9 NA TGTGCCAGCAGCGTCGAGCGGGGGGTCAACACCGGGGAGCTGTTTTTT CASSVERGVNTGELFF
TRBD1 16 TRBJ1-2 TRBV5-4 NA TGTGCCAGCAGCTTCCCGGGACAGGGGAGCCCCTATGGCTACACCTTC CASSFPGQGSPYGYTF
TRBD1 16 TRBJ1-5 TRBV19 NA TGTGCCAGTAGTATCCGACAGGGTCAGGGCAATCAGCCCCAGCATTTT CASSIRQGQGNQPQHF
TRBD1 14 TRBJ1-4 TRBV28 once TGTGCCAGCAGCTTGACAGGGGGCGGTGAAAAACTGTTTTTT CASSLTGGGEKLFF
TRBD2 13 TRBJ2-1 TRBV7-9 NA TGTGCCAGCAGGCAGACTAGCAGCACTGAGCAGTTCTTC CASRQTSSTEQFF
NA 15 TRBJ1-5 TRBV19 once TGTGCCAGTAAAGGGTTGGACAGAAGCAATCAGCCCCAGCATTTT CASKGLDRSNQPQHF
NA 16 TRBJ1-3 TRBV7-2 NA TGTGCCAGCAGCCGGACAGTACCAACCTCTGGAAACACCATATATTTT CASSRTVPTSGNTIYF
TRBD1 17 TRBJ1-1 TRBV7-8 NA TGTGCCAGCAGCAAAAGGCCGCCCCAGGGGGGGAACACTGAAGCTTTCTTT CASSKRPPQGGNTEAFF
NA 15 TRBJ2-5 TRBV19 NA TGTGCCAGTAGTACCGTCGGAGGAGGGCGAGAGACCCAGTACTTC CASSTVGGGRETQYF
NA 12 TRBJ1-1 TRBV5-1 NA TGCGCCAGCAGCTTGTCAGGTCCCGAAGCTTTCTTT CASSLSGPEAFF
NA 14 TRBJ1-2 TRBV21-1 few TGTGCCAGCAGCAACGAAGAGGATAACTATGGCTACACCTTC CASSNEEDNYGYTF
TRBD1 14 TRBJ1-6 TRBV7-9 NA TGTGCCAGCAGCTATGGACAGGGGGATTCACCCCTCCACTTT CASSYGQGDSPLHF